This T cell receptor beta chain is from a study of blood T cell repertoires in COVID-19. In the study overall: The study drew acute and convalescent COVID-19 samples from the United States, Italy and Spain. PBMCs, B-cell-depleted T cells, or T cells were the source of the cDNA or gDNA that made up the material.

After removal of 5 bases from V and 2 bases from J, the junction contained 8 bases not matched to a gene. Germline CDR1 and CDR2: SEHNR and FQNEAQ (reference sequence). The CDR3 contains 16 residues. In the source study's methods: Reference gene primer amplification yielded estimated nucleated cell counts. Assay used: immunoSEQ multiplex PCR; TCRdb lists only in-frame clones, some missing. V, J and clone size derive from that table, while D and trimming were established from the DNA sequence. The table includes about 100,000 clones, about 90% detected once. The sample comprised peripheral blood. The V gene is TRBV7-9, the J gene TRBJ2-3, with 9 bases aligning to TRBD2. This sequence originates from a woman under 40 with acute or convalescent COVID-19. The CDR3 sequence is CASSPSGDFSTDTQYF. In nucleotides, the CDR3 is TGTGCCAGCAGCCCTAGCGGGGACTTCTCCACAGATACGCAGTATTTT.